What follows are 22 T cell receptor beta chains derived from one specimen sequenced in a study of OX40 agonist ivuxolimab in advanced cancers. The method was immunoSEQ multiplex PCR; TCRdb's version includes in-frame clones alone and lacks a portion of them. The sample has under 65,000 clones, 80% to 90% seen once; the top ten hold 11%. The sample was CD4+ or CD8+ T cells sorted from blood, taken in a trial of the OX40 agonist ivuxolimab. These TCRs come from an adult with an advanced solid tumor such as melanoma, head and neck, liver or kidney cancer.

This chain links TRBV28 with TRBJ2-2, with 7 bases that match TRBD1. Germline lookup yields CDR1 MDHEN and CDR2 SYDVKM. This CDR3 has 15 residues. The trim removed 6 bases at V and 5 bases at J, leaving 9 bases unmatched. This chain's CDR3 is CASRVRQGGTGELFF. The DNA of the CDR3 is TGTGCCAGCAGGGTCAGACAGGGTGGGACCGGGGAGCTGTTTTTT.

A few counts support this clone. This chain links TRBV14 with TRBJ2-1; no clear D. The CDR3 is 13 residues long. V lost 5 bases, J lost 8 bases, and 13 bases lay in between. Germline values: CDR1 SGHDN, CDR2 FVKESK. The CDR3 region has the DNA TGTGCCAGCAGCGGACCCGGTGGGCATGAGCAGTTCTTC. This translates into CASSGPGGHEQFF.

This chain connects TRBV4-2 to TRBJ1-5; D unclear. V lost 0 bases, J lost 0 bases, and 6 bases lay in between. From germline, CDR1 is LGHNA and CDR2 YNFKEQ. CDR3 length: 15 residues. The CDR3 region is CASSQDAYSNQPQHF. Written as DNA, the CDR3 is TGTGCCAGCAGCCAAGATGCGTATAGCAATCAGCCCCAGCATTTT.

The rearrangement uses TRBV29-1 and TRBJ2-4; a weak D match, TRBD1 (6 bases). The germline V gene encodes CDR1 SQVTM and CDR2 ANQGSEA. CDR3 size: 14 residues. Trimming removed 8 bases from V and 5 bases from J, with 19 bases in between. The CDR3 DNA reads TGCAGCATTCGGGACACCGGTTTCCAAAACATTCAGTACTTC. Residues: CSIRDTGFQNIQYF. Full variable domain (missing parts from reference TRBV29-1 and TRBJ2-4): SAVISQKPSRDICQRGTSLTIQCQVDSQVTMMFWYRQQPGQSLTLIATANQGSEATYESGFVIDKFPISRPNLTFSTLTVSNMSPEDSSIYLCSIRDTGFQNIQYFGAGTRLSVL.

CDR3: CASSQVTGLDTQYF. As DNA, the CDR3 is TGCGCCAGCAGTCAAGTCACGGGTTTAGATACGCAGTATTTT. This chain connects TRBV23-1 to TRBJ2-3; D is ambiguous. TRBV23-1 is filed as an ORF, its function uncertain. This CDR3 region has 14 residues. Trimming shortened V by 2 bases and J by 5 bases, and 11 bases separated the two germline ends.

This clone has just one count. The rearrangement uses TRBV5-1 and TRBJ1-4; D uncertain. Trimming cost V 4 bases and J 3 bases, with 13 bases left between them. Germline-derived CDR1 and CDR2 are SGHRS and YFSETQ. The CDR3 totals 15 residues. The CDR3 protein is CASSKDRRANEKLFF. The CDR3 nucleotides are TGCGCCAGCAGCAAAGACCGGAGGGCTAATGAAAAACTGTTTTTT.

V usage is TRBV4-1 and J usage is TRBJ2-7, with 10 bases identical to TRBD2. From germline, CDR1 is MGHRA and CDR2 YSYEKL. Trimming at V came to 2 bases and at J to 3 bases, leaving 7 bases not matched to a gene. This CDR3 has 16 residues. CDR3 DNA sequence: TGCGCCAGCAGCCAATTCAGCCGGACTAGCGGCTACGAGCAGTACTTC. It yields the protein CASSQFSRTSGYEQYF.

The chain has TRBV25-1 and TRBJ1-3; unclear D gene. The V gene's germline CDR1 is MGHDK and CDR2 SYGVNS. V lost 4 bases to trimming and J lost 4 bases, with 2 bases between them. This CDR3 region has 11 residues. The CDR3 DNA reads TGTGCCAGCAGTGCCGGAAACACCATATATTTT. Protein product: CASSAGNTIYF.

The V and J genes are TRBV5-5 and TRBJ2-1; D possibly corresponds to TRBD2 (6 bases). The CDR3 spans 15 residues. The germline V gene encodes CDR1 SGHKS and CDR2 YYEKEE (reference sequence). Trimming removed 2 bases at V and 5 bases at J, with 14 bases between. Written as DNA, the CDR3 is TGTGCCAGCAGCTTAGAGGCTAGCGCCCACAATGAGCAGTTCTTC. It is translated as CASSLEASAHNEQFF.

The chain carries TRBV6-6 and TRBJ1-2, with 9 bases fitting TRBD1. CDR1 and CDR2 from the germline V gene are MNHNY and SVGAGI (reference sequence). V shed 4 bases and J 8 bases; nucleotides not matched to a gene: 8. CDR3 size: 14 residues. CDR3 amino acids: CASSWDRVGVGYTF. The CDR3 DNA sequence: TGTGCCAGCAGTTGGGACAGGGTAGGGGTCGGCTACACCTTC.

The chain has TRBV5-5 and TRBJ2-1, with D perhaps TRBD1 (7 bases). Germline assignment: CDR1 SGHKS and CDR2 YYEKEE (reference sequence). Trimming shortened V by 7 bases and J by 9 bases, and 20 bases separated the two germline ends. The CDR3 is 14 residues long. CDR3 bases: TGTGCCAGCGGACTACTCCAGGGGGAAGGTGAGCAGTTCTTC. Translated, it gives CASGLLQGEGEQFF.

The chain employs TRBV18 and TRBJ2-5; TRBD1 aligns across 7 bases. CDR3 length equals 15 residues. V shed 0 bases, J shed 1 base, and the junction held 2 bases outside the gene matches. Germline lookup yields CDR1 KGHSH and CDR2 LQKENI. The CDR3 region is CASSPPGQAQETQYF. As DNA, the CDR3 is TGTGCCAGCTCACCACCCGGACAGGCCCAAGAGACCCAGTACTTC.

The V and J genes are TRBV6-5 and TRBJ2-3; TRBD2 matches at 7 bases. Germline CDR1 is MNHEY and CDR2 is SVGAGI. V was clipped by 6 bases and J by 4 bases; unmatched bases: 7. This CDR3 has 14 amino acids. The CDR3 protein is CASSLTREADTQYF. CDR3 coding DNA: TGTGCCAGCAGCCTGACTCGGGAGGCAGATACGCAGTATTTT.

This chain links TRBV7-6 with TRBJ2-1; 7 positions agree with TRBD2. From germline, CDR1 is SGHVS and CDR2 FNYEAQ. V trimming: 5 bases; J trimming: 2 bases; junction bases outside the gene matches: 9. This CDR3 has 16 residues. The CDR3 is CASSPLLATAYNEQFF. The CDR3 nucleotides read TGTGCCAGCAGCCCGTTACTAGCGACAGCCTACAATGAGCAGTTCTTC. The full variable domain, completed using reference TRBV7-6 and TRBJ2-1, is GAGVSQSPRYKVTKRGQDVALRCDPISGHVSLYWYRQALGQGPEFLTYFNYEAQQDKSGLPNDRFSAERPEGSISTLTIQRTEQRDSAMYRCASSPLLATAYNEQFFGPGTRLTVL.

V and J are TRBV28 and TRBJ1-4; the D is unclear. Germline V lookup: CDR1 MDHEN, CDR2 SYDVKM. The ends were cut back, 2 bases at V and 0 bases at J, with 4 bases in the middle. This CDR3 has 14 amino acids. DNA for the CDR3: TGTGCCAGCAGTTTACGGGCAACTAATGAAAAACTGTTTTTT. Protein: CASSLRATNEKLFF.

The chain uses TRBV27 and TRBJ1-1; D uncertain. The germline V gene encodes CDR1 MNHEY and CDR2 SMNVEV (reference sequence). Trimming left V 3 bases short and J 6 bases short, with 14 bases between. This CDR3 comprises 14 residues. CDR3 sequence reads: CASSLRDRAAEAFF. Written as DNA, the CDR3 is TGTGCCAGCAGTTTGAGGGATCGAGCCGCTGAAGCTTTCTTT.

The chain has TRBV2 and TRBJ1-1; 7 nucleotides line up with TRBD1. V lost 7 bases to trimming and J lost 0 bases; unmatched junction nucleotides: 5. Germline V gene sequence: CDR1 SNHLY, CDR2 FYNNEI. The CDR3 consists of 14 residues. The CDR3 DNA follows: TGTGCCAGCAACTCACAGGGGTTGAACACTGAAGCTTTCTTT. Translation: CASNSQGLNTEAFF.

The chain has TRBV27 and TRBJ2-5; 7 positions match TRBD2. The CDR3 totals 17 residues. Germline-derived CDR1 and CDR2 are MNHEY and SMNVEV (reference sequence). The ends lost 5 bases at V and 5 bases at J; junction bases unmatched: 17. DNA of the CDR3: TGTGCCAGCAGTCCCCGGTGGGACTACCTAACGGGGGAGACCCAGTACTTC. This gives the protein CASSPRWDYLTGETQYF.

The chain couples TRBV9 to TRBJ2-7; D uncertain. V shed 1 base and J shed 4 bases, with 12 bases lying between them. The CDR3 contains 14 residues. Germline V lookup: CDR1 SGDLS, CDR2 YYNGEE. The CDR3 DNA sequence: TGTGCCAGCAGCGTAAGGTTTGAAGGGTACGAGCAGTACTTC. Translated, it gives CASSVRFEGYEQYF.

This rearrangement joins TRBV28 to TRBJ2-2, with 7 positions matching TRBD1. Per germline, CDR1 MDHEN and CDR2 SYDVKM. With V trimmed by 5 bases and J by 3 bases, 6 bases remained unmatched. The CDR3 consists of 15 residues. The CDR3 here is CASSPGTDYTGELFF. CDR3 bases: TGTGCCAGCAGTCCCGGGACAGACTACACCGGGGAGCTGTTTTTT.

V is TRBV5-1 and J is TRBJ1-4, with D possibly matching TRBD1 (5 bases). From germline, CDR1 is SGHRS and CDR2 YFSETQ. Trimming removed 2 bases at V and 1 base at J, with 9 bases between. This CDR3 has 15 amino acids. The CDR3 coding sequence is TGCGCCAGCAGCTTACGGCAGGGAACTAATGAAAAACTGTTTTTT. As protein: CASSLRQGTNEKLFF.

The chain has TRBV7-6 and TRBJ2-1, with D possibly TRBD1 on 5 matching bases. This CDR3 is built from 15 residues. Looked up from germline, CDR1 is SGHVS and CDR2 is FNYEAQ. The V end lost 1 base, the J end lost 6 bases, and 13 bases lay between the germline ends. CDR3 bases: TGTGCCAGCAGCTTAGTGGGGCAAACGATCAATGAGCAGTTCTTC. The encoded protein is CASSLVGQTINEQFF.